The 6 T cell receptor beta chains presented below share a single source sample, sequenced in a study of blood T cell repertoires in COVID-19. Measured with immunoSEQ multiplex PCR; TCRdb has only the in-frame clones, and not every one. There are about 270,000 clones in the sample; approximately 86% occur only once, and approximately 8.2% lies in the top ten. Sequenced input: peripheral blood. These TCRs come from a man in his forties with active or convalescent COVID-19.

The rearrangement joins TRBV19 to TRBJ1-1; TRBD1 is a possible D gene (6 bases). Germline lookup yields CDR1 LNHDA and CDR2 SQIVND (reference sequence). This CDR3 contains 15 residues. Trimming pared 10 bases from V and 0 bases from J, leaving 18 bases between. CDR3 loop: CATLDSPNLNTEAFF. DNA for the CDR3: TGTGCCACCCTGGACAGCCCGAACCTGAACACTGAAGCTTTCTTT.

The chain is built from TRBV28 and TRBJ1-4; TRBD1 matches 7 bases. The CDR3 is 13 amino acids. Germline V CDR1 and CDR2: MDHEN, SYDVKM. The ends lost 8 bases at V and 5 bases at J; junction bases unmatched: 5. The CDR3 nucleotides are TGTGCCAGCGGGTCGGGACAGAATGAAAAACTGTTTTTT. It encodes CASGSGQNEKLFF.

This chain connects TRBV5-1 to TRBJ1-3; D unclear. Trimming pared 1 base from V and 0 bases from J, leaving 5 bases between. CDR1 and CDR2 (germline): SGHRS, YFSETQ. This CDR3 is built from 14 residues. In nucleotides, the CDR3 is TGCGCCAGCAGCTTGCCGAGCTCTGGAAACACCATATATTTT. The encoded protein is CASSLPSSGNTIYF.

Only a few counts were recorded for this clone. The chain carries TRBV6-4 and TRBJ2-2, with D perhaps matching TRBD1 (5 bases). V dropped 2 bases and J dropped 5 bases, with 12 bases sitting between them. Germline assignment: CDR1 MRHNA and CDR2 SNTAGT. The CDR3 sequence is 15 residues long. The CDR3 reads CASSDGQGETGELFF. The CDR3 DNA sequence: TGTGCCAGCAGTGACGGTCAGGGTGAGACCGGGGAGCTGTTTTTT.

V is TRBV9 and J is TRBJ2-1; 10 positions match TRBD2. The J segment lost 8 bases and the V segment lost 2 bases, leaving 4 bases of the junction unmatched. CDR3 length equals 14 residues. Germline loops: CDR1 SGDLS, CDR2 YYNGEE. The DNA for the CDR3 is TGTGCCAGCAGCGTTAGCGGGAGGTTCGATGAGCAGTTCTTC. Translating it yields CASSVSGRFDEQFF.

The rearrangement links TRBV7-9 to TRBJ2-7; tentatively, D is TRBD1 (5 bases). Germline V lookup: CDR1 SEHNR, CDR2 FQNEAQ (reference sequence). V was shortened by 5 bases and J by 5 bases, with 10 bases between the two germline ends. The CDR3 sequence is 12 residues long. The CDR3 nucleotides read TGTGCCAGCAGCCCCGACAGCGACGAGCAGTACTTC. Its translation: CASSPDSDEQYF.